The rows below give T cell receptor beta chains drawn from one sample of a study of blood T cell repertoires in COVID-19. The protocol was immunoSEQ multiplex PCR, while the TCRdb copy is restricted to in-frame clones and leaves out a portion. The data show 250,000 to 300,000 clones, roughly nine tenths seen once. Sequenced: peripheral blood. The receptors derive from a man between 18 and 35 years old with active or convalescent COVID-19. CDR3s include the opening cysteine and the closing phenylalanine or tryptophan. The order of the fields is D gene, J gene, clone size, V gene, CDR3 DNA, CDR3 protein. A D gene is named only where the DNA matches it firmly. For some rows the clone size is stated as once, few or many, or as a class when expanded; others skip it.

d_gene: NA
j_gene: TRBJ2-3
abundance: NA
v_gene: TRBV9
CDR3nt: TGTGCCAGCAGCGTAGCGGTCCACGGCACAGATACGCAGTATTTT
CDR3aa: CASSVAVHGTDTQYF

d_gene: TRBD1
j_gene: TRBJ1-6
abundance: NA
v_gene: TRBV4-1
CDR3nt: TGCGCCAGCAGCCAAGATCGTGGGGATTGGACAGGTGGGGGTTCACCCCTCCACTTT
CDR3aa: CASSQDRGDWTGGGSPLHF

d_gene: NA
j_gene: TRBJ2-7
abundance: NA
v_gene: TRBV7-8
CDR3nt: TGTGCCAGCAGCTTAGGGGGAAGGAGCGGAGATTACGAGCAGTACTTC
CDR3aa: CASSLGGRSGDYEQYF

d_gene: TRBD1
j_gene: TRBJ2-7
abundance: NA
v_gene: TRBV18
CDR3nt: TGTGCCAGCTCATCCAGCGGGACAGGGGGCTCAGGCGAGCAGTACTTC
CDR3aa: CASSSSGTGGSGEQYF

d_gene: TRBD1
j_gene: TRBJ1-1
abundance: NA
v_gene: TRBV10-2
CDR3nt: TGCGCCAGCAGTGATCCACAGGGGCCCCACACTGAAGCTTTCTTT
CDR3aa: CASSDPQGPHTEAFF

d_gene: TRBD2
j_gene: TRBJ2-7
abundance: NA
v_gene: TRBV6-2/TRBV6-3
CDR3nt: TGTGCCAGCAGTTCCGCACAACTAGCGGGGGCATCGTGGGAGCAGTACTTC
CDR3aa: CASSSAQLAGASWEQYF

d_gene: TRBD1
j_gene: TRBJ2-2
abundance: NA
v_gene: TRBV19
CDR3nt: TGTGCCTGCCAGGGGGTTAACACCGGGGAGCTGTTTTTT
CDR3aa: CACQGVNTGELFF

d_gene: TRBD1
j_gene: TRBJ1-4
abundance: NA
v_gene: TRBV6-5
CDR3nt: TGTGCCAGCAGTCAGACAGGGTTCCCTAATGAAAAACTGTTTTTT
CDR3aa: CASSQTGFPNEKLFF

d_gene: TRBD2
j_gene: TRBJ2-4
abundance: NA
v_gene: TRBV28
CDR3nt: TGTGCCAGCAGTTTGGGGGGGTGGCCGGGAAACATTCAGTACTTC
CDR3aa: CASSLGGWPGNIQYF

d_gene: NA
j_gene: TRBJ2-2
abundance: few
v_gene: TRBV7-9
CDR3nt: TGTGCCAGCAGCTCCCAAGACTCCCCCGGGGAGCTGTTTTTT
CDR3aa: CASSSQDSPGELFF

d_gene: NA
j_gene: TRBJ2-7
abundance: NA
v_gene: TRBV4-2
CDR3nt: TGTGCCAGCAGCCGAGATTCAGGGGATGCCTACGAGCAGTACTTC
CDR3aa: CASSRDSGDAYEQYF

d_gene: NA
j_gene: TRBJ1-1
abundance: NA
v_gene: TRBV7-9
CDR3nt: TGTGCCAGCAGCTTAGACAGGTTTAACACTGAAGCTTTCTTT
CDR3aa: CASSLDRFNTEAFF

d_gene: TRBD1
j_gene: TRBJ1-3
abundance: NA
v_gene: TRBV28
CDR3nt: TGTGCCAGCGGTGGGACAGAAAGCTCTGGAAACACCATATATTTT
CDR3aa: CASGGTESSGNTIYF

d_gene: NA
j_gene: TRBJ2-3
abundance: NA
v_gene: TRBV6-1
CDR3nt: TGTGCCAGCAGTGACGTGGGGCCCAATACGCAGTATTTT
CDR3aa: CASSDVGPNTQYF

d_gene: NA
j_gene: TRBJ1-2
abundance: NA
v_gene: TRBV9
CDR3nt: TGTGCCAGCAGCGCCGGGAGGTCTGTCTATGGCTACACCTTC
CDR3aa: CASSAGRSVYGYTF

d_gene: NA
j_gene: TRBJ2-3
abundance: NA
v_gene: TRBV11-2
CDR3nt: TGTGCCAGCACCACCTCGGGGGTTGATACGCAGTATTTT
CDR3aa: CASTTSGVDTQYF

d_gene: NA
j_gene: TRBJ1-1
abundance: NA
v_gene: TRBV3-1/TRBV3-2
CDR3nt: TGTGCCAGCAGCCAAGATACAGGGAACACTGAAGCTTTCTTT
CDR3aa: CASSQDTGNTEAFF

d_gene: TRBD2
j_gene: TRBJ2-7
abundance: NA
v_gene: TRBV11-2
CDR3nt: TGTGCCAGCAGTTATTCGCGGGAGGACTTCTACGAGCAGTACTTC
CDR3aa: CASSYSREDFYEQYF

d_gene: TRBD1
j_gene: TRBJ1-4
abundance: NA
v_gene: TRBV19
CDR3nt: TGTGCCAGTAGTATGCGCCGGGACAGGGTGGAAAAACTGTTTTTT
CDR3aa: CASSMRRDRVEKLFF

d_gene: NA
j_gene: TRBJ1-4
abundance: NA
v_gene: TRBV2
CDR3nt: TGTGCCAGCAGTGATTGGACAGATCGACAACTGTTTTTT
CDR3aa: CASSDWTDRQLFF

d_gene: NA
j_gene: TRBJ2-1
abundance: NA
v_gene: TRBV4-3
CDR3nt: TGCGCCAGCAGCCAAGAACCAGACAGTAACTCCTACAATGAGCAGTTCTTC
CDR3aa: CASSQEPDSNSYNEQFF

d_gene: TRBD1
j_gene: TRBJ2-7
abundance: NA
v_gene: TRBV13
CDR3nt: TGTGCCAGCAGCTTATCAACAGGGGGCGCTGGGGAGCAGTACTTC
CDR3aa: CASSLSTGGAGEQYF

d_gene: NA
j_gene: TRBJ2-6
abundance: NA
v_gene: TRBV29-1
CDR3nt: TGCAGCGCCACTACAGGGTATGGGGCCAACGTCCTGACTTTC
CDR3aa: CSATTGYGANVLTF

d_gene: TRBD2
j_gene: TRBJ2-5
abundance: NA
v_gene: TRBV30
CDR3nt: TGTGCCTGGAACTTAGCGGGGGTAAAGACCCAGTACTTC
CDR3aa: CAWNLAGVKTQYF

d_gene: TRBD1
j_gene: TRBJ1-1
abundance: NA
v_gene: TRBV24-1
CDR3nt: TGTGCCACCAGTGTAGAGACAGGGGGTTTCACTGAAGCTTTCTTT
CDR3aa: CATSVETGGFTEAFF

d_gene: TRBD1
j_gene: TRBJ1-1
abundance: few
v_gene: TRBV29-1
CDR3nt: TGCAGCGTCACGACAGGGACATTGACTGAAGCTTTCTTT
CDR3aa: CSVTTGTLTEAFF

d_gene: NA
j_gene: TRBJ2-5
abundance: NA
v_gene: TRBV30
CDR3nt: TGTGCCGGAGCCGCTACTAGATCGGAGACCCAGTACTTC
CDR3aa: CAGAATRSETQYF

d_gene: TRBD2
j_gene: TRBJ2-7
abundance: NA
v_gene: TRBV7-2
CDR3nt: TGTGCCAGCAGCGTTAGCGGGAGGGCGTACGAGCAGTACTTC
CDR3aa: CASSVSGRAYEQYF

d_gene: TRBD1
j_gene: TRBJ1-1
abundance: NA
v_gene: TRBV19
CDR3nt: TGTGCCAGTAGTATCCAGGGGGGCACTGAAGCTTTCTTT
CDR3aa: CASSIQGGTEAFF

d_gene: NA
j_gene: TRBJ1-1
abundance: NA
v_gene: TRBV30
CDR3nt: TGTGCCTGGAAACTGGGGGCTAACGCGTACACTGAAGCTTTCTTT
CDR3aa: CAWKLGANAYTEAFF

d_gene: NA
j_gene: TRBJ2-5
abundance: NA
v_gene: TRBV3-1/TRBV3-2
CDR3nt: TGTGCCAGCAGCCAAGACATTGGAGGACAAGAGACCCAGTACTTC
CDR3aa: CASSQDIGGQETQYF

d_gene: NA
j_gene: TRBJ1-5
abundance: NA
v_gene: TRBV6-5
CDR3nt: TGTGCCAGCAGTTACTCCGCCGTAGCTCAGCCCCAGCATTTT
CDR3aa: CASSYSAVAQPQHF

d_gene: TRBD2
j_gene: TRBJ2-1
abundance: NA
v_gene: TRBV4-2
CDR3nt: TGTGCCAGCAGCCCTACTAGCGGGGGGGCCAATGAGCAGTTCTTC
CDR3aa: CASSPTSGGANEQFF

d_gene: TRBD2
j_gene: TRBJ2-1
abundance: once
v_gene: TRBV7-6
CDR3nt: TGTGCCAGCAGCTTAGACCCCCCTAGCGGGAGGGGAGACAATGAGCAGTTCTTC
CDR3aa: CASSLDPPSGRGDNEQFF

d_gene: TRBD2
j_gene: TRBJ2-5
abundance: NA
v_gene: TRBV4-2
CDR3nt: TGTGCCAGCAGCCAAGGAATAGCGGGGGGGGAAGAGACCCAGTACTTC
CDR3aa: CASSQGIAGGEETQYF